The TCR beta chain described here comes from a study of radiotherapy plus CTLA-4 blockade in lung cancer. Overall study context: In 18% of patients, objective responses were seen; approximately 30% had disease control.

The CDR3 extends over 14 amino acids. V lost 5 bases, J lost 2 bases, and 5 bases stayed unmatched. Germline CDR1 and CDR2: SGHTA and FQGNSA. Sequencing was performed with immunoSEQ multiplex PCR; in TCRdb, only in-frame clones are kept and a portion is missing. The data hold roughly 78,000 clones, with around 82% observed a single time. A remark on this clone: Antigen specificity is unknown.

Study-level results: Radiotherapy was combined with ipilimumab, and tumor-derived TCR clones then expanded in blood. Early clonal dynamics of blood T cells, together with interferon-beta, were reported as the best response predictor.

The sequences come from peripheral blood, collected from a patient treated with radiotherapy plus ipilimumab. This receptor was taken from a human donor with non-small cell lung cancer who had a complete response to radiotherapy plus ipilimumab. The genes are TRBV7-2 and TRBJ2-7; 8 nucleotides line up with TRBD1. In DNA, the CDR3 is TGTGCCAGCAGCCGAACAGGGGGTCCCTACGAGCAGTACTTC. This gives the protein CASSRTGGPYEQYF. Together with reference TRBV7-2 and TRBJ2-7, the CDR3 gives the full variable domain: GAGVSQSPSNKVTEKGKDVELRCDPISGHTALYWYRQSLGQGLEFLIYFQGNSAPDKSGLPSDRFSAERTGGSVSTLTIQRTQQEDSAVYLCASSRTGGPYEQYFGPGTRLTVT.